Listed below are T cell receptor beta chains from one sample, sequenced in a study of blood T cells in healthy people across ages. Each CDR3 protein gets one entry after TCRdb re-called the 5' RACE reads with MiXCR. The top ten clones hold 7.9% of a sample with 1.2 million to 1.5 million distinct CDR3 sequences, around 39% of them seen once. Sequenced input: blood. Receptors originate from a woman aged 18-29 years in good health. The CDR3 runs from the conserved cysteine through the conserved F or W. A D gene is named only where the DNA matches it firmly. Clone size, where shown, is once, few, many, or a class for clones that have expanded.

TRBV6-7	few	-	TRBJ2-1	14	TGTGCCAGCAGGGCGGGACCGCCGACTAATGAGCAGTTCTTC	CASRAGPPTNEQFF
TRBV28	-	-	TRBJ2-2	15	TGTGCCAGCAGCGACGCGGGGCAGGCCACCAGGGAGCTGTTTTTT	CASSDAGQATRELFF
TRBV5-5	few	TRBD2	TRBJ2-3	18	TGTGCCAGCAGCTTGAGACTAGCGGGGGCAGAGAGGTGGGATACGCAGTATTTT	CASSLRLAGAERWDTQYF
TRBV6-5	-	-	TRBJ2-7	15	TGTGCCAGCAGCCCGGACGGATTATCCTACAATGAGCAGTACTTC	CASSPDGLSYNEQYF
TRBV7-2	-	TRBD2	TRBJ2-4	14	TGTGCCAGCAGCGGATTTAGCGGGTCCCAAAAGCAGTACTTC	CASSGFSGSQKQYF
TRBV29-1	-	TRBD1	TRBJ1-1	17	TGCAGCGTTGAACGTGCGGGACAGGGCTTCTCGAGCACTGAAGCTTTCTTT	CSVERAGQGFSSTEAFF
TRBV11-2	once	TRBD2	TRBJ2-3	16	TGTGCCAGCAGCTCGCGACTAGCGGGGGGGTTAGATACGCAGTATTTT	CASSSRLAGGLDTQYF
TRBV2	-	TRBD1	TRBJ1-2	14	TGTGCCAGCAGTGTCCGGGACAGGAGTTATGGCTACACCTTC	CASSVRDRSYGYTF
TRBV18	-	-	TRBJ2-1	15	TGTGCCAGCTCGCAACAGGGCTACTCCTACAATGAGCAGTTCTTC	CASSQQGYSYNEQFF
TRBV7-3	-	TRBD2	TRBJ2-2	15	TGTGCCAGCAGCTTAAGCGGGGGTTCCGCCGGGGAGCTGTTTTTT	CASSLSGGSAGELFF
TRBV7-9	-	-	TRBJ2-1	12	TGTGCCAGCACCTTAGCGGTTTCCAGGCAGTTCTTC	CASTLAVSRQFF
TRBV24-1	-	TRBD1	TRBJ1-2	14	TGTGCCACCAGTAAGCGACAGGGAGCCCATGGCTACACCTTC	CATSKRQGAHGYTF
TRBV7-3	few	-	TRBJ2-6	16	TGTGCCAGCAGCTTAGGCTGGCCATCTGGGGCCAACGTCCTGACTTTC	CASSLGWPSGANVLTF
TRBV6-1	-	TRBD1	TRBJ2-1	18	TGTGCCAGCAGTGAATTTGGGACAGGGAAGCGGGGCTACAATGAGCAGTTCTTC	CASSEFGTGKRGYNEQFF
TRBV7-2	few	TRBD2	TRBJ2-3	18	TGTGCCAGCAGCTTAGAGGGTCTAGCGGGAGGTCGGGGAGATACGCAGTATTTT	CASSLEGLAGGRGDTQYF
TRBV2	-	-	TRBJ2-1	11	TGTGCCAGCATCCGGGACTCCACACAGTTCTTC	CASIRDSTQFF
TRBV2	-	TRBD1	TRBJ2-5	13	TGTGCCAGCAGTGGTGAGGGGGCGGCTGAGCAGTACTTC	CASSGEGAAEQYF
TRBV7-9	-	-	TRBJ2-5	15	TGTGCCAGCAGCTTCCTGAGCGGAATTCAAGAGACCCAGTACTTC	CASSFLSGIQETQYF
TRBV4-2	-	TRBD2	TRBJ2-7	15	TGTGCCAGCAGCCAGACTAGCGGGTCAACCTACGAGCAGTACTTC	CASSQTSGSTYEQYF
TRBV10-3	few	-	TRBJ2-7	12	TGTGCCATCGGGCCTAACTCCTACGAGCAGTACTTC	CAIGPNSYEQYF
TRBV28	-	-	TRBJ1-2	14	TGTGCCAGCAGTTTAACCGGGGTCCCCTATGGCTACACCTTC	CASSLTGVPYGYTF
TRBV20-1	-	-	TRBJ2-3	13	TGCGGGCTAGGGGGGGCCCACACAGATACGCAGTATTTT	CGLGGAHTDTQYF
TRBV29-1	-	-	TRBJ2-2	13	TGCAGCGTTGGTGCAGTAAACACCGGGGAGCTGTTTTTT	CSVGAVNTGELFF
TRBV10-3	few	-	TRBJ2-5	13	TGTGCCATCAGTAAGGCGGACGGCGATGCCCAGTACTTC	CAISKADGDAQYF
TRBV29-1	few	-	TRBJ1-1	14	TGCAGCGTTGAATTGGGTGGTCTGGTCTCTGAAGCTTTCTTT	CSVELGGLVSEAFF
TRBV29-1	few	-	TRBJ1-2	17	TGCAGCGTTGCGGTCGGTATATTTTCCGGGACGGGGTATGGCTACACCTTC	CSVAVGIFSGTGYGYTF